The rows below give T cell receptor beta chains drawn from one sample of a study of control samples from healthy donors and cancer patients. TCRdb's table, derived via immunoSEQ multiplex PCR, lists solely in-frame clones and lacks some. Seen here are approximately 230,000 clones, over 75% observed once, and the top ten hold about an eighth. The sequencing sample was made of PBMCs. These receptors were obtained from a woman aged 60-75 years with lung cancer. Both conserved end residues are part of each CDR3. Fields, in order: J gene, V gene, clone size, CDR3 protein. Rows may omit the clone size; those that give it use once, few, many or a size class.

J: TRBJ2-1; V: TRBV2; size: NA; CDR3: CASTRLAGVRNEQFF
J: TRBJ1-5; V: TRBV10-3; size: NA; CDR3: CAISPGTDNQPQHF
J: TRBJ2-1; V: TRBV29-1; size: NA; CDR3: CSVEGAGGGFGYNEQFF
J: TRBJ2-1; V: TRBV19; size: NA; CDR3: CASRERTGKVEQFF
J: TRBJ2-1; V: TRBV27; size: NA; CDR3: CASSLIGSSYNEQFF
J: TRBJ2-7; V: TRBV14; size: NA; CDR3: CASSATVEQYF
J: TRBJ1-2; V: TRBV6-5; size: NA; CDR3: CASWTGFNYGYTF
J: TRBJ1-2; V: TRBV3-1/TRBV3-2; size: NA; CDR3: CASSQDAGTGGGYTF
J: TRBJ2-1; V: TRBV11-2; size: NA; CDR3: CASSREGNEQFF
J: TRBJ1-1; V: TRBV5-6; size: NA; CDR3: CASSLSNFDTEAFF
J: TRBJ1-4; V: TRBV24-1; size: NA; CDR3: CATSDFVPWTGKSWATNEKLFF
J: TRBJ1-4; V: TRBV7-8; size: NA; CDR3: CASSRRGQANEKLFF
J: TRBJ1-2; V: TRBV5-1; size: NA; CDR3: CASSLDRGGYTF
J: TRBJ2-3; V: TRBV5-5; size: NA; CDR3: CASSLRENTQYF
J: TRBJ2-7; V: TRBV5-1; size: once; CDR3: CASGDGTYEQYF
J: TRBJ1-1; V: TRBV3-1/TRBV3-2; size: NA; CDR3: CASSQGESQGEAFF
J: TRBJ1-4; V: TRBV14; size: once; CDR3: CASSQVGPRENEKLFF
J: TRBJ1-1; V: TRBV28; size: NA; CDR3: CASLQGGFDTEAFF
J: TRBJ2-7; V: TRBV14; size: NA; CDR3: CASSQGRVWVRGDEQYF
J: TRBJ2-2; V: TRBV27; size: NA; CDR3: CASRTRRDGELFF
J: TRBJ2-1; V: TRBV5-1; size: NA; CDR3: CASSLGSSYNEQFF
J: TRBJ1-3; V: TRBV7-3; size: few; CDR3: CASSSGAGNTIYF
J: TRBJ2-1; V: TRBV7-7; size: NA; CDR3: CASSLGAGPRADNEQFF
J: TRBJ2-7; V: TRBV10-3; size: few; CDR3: CAIRSPTGNEQYF
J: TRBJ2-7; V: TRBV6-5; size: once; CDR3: CASSWGSGNEQYF
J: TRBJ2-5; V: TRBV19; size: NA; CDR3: CASRVGGLLEETQYF
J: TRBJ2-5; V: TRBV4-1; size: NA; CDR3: CASSQEGLAGGLRETQYF
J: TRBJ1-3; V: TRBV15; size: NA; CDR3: CATSRVGSGNTIYF
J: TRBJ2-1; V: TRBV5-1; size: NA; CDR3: CASSLGTSGGDEQFF
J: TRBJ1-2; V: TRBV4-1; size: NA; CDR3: CASSQQDGFYGYTF
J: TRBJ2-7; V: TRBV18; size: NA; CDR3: CASSPFGGNSYEQYF
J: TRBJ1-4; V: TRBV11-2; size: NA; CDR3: CASSSPSQKLFF
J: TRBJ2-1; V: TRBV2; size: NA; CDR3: CATTGGQGAYNEQFF
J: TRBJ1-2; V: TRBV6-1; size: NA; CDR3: CASSDRQGGGYTF